The clone carrying this TCR beta chain came up a few times. The antigen is undetermined. These data belong to a study of CD8 T cells in ankylosing spondylitis. V lost 3 bases, J lost 2 bases, and 9 bases stayed unmatched. Germline V lookup: CDR1 SGDLS, CDR2 YYNGEE. The CDR3 consists of 16 residues. Quantitative 5'-RACE with molecular barcodes was used to make the TCR beta libraries. TCRdb re-analysed the 5' RACE reads in MiXCR, keeping a single row per CDR3 protein. Among around 440,000 distinct CDR3 sequences listed, 17% were seen once. Study results and caveats: Disease-linked clones reportedly concentrated significantly in matched ankylosing spondylitis synovial fluid. In peripheral blood, disease-linked CD8+ clones occurred at relatively low frequencies. Typical of ankylosing spondylitis blood, it appeared, was a TCR beta motif of eight highly homologous variants.

Sequenced: blood, either unsorted or a sorted T cell fraction (not recorded which). The V and J genes are TRBV9 and TRBJ2-5; 8 bases agree with TRBD2. This TCR was recovered from a male donor with ankylosing spondylitis. CDR3: CASSAGLVKGQETQYF. As DNA, the CDR3 is TGTGCCAGCAGCGCGGGACTAGTAAAGGGTCAAGAGACCCAGTACTTC.